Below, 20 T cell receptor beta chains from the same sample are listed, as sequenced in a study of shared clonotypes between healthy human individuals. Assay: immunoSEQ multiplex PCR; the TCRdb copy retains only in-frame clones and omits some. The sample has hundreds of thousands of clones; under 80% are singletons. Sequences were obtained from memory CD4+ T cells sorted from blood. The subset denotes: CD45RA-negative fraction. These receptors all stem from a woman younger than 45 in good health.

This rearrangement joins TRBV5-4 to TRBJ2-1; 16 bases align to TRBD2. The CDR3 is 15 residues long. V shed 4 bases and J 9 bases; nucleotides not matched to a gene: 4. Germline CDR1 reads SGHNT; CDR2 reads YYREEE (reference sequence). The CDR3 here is CASSVGLAGGFEQFF. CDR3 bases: TGTGCCAGCAGCGTGGGACTAGCGGGAGGGTTTGAGCAGTTCTTC.

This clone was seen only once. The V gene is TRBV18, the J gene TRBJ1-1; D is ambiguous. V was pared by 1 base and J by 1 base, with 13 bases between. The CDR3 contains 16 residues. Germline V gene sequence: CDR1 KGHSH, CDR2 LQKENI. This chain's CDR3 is CASSPLRTPQNTEAFF. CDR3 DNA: TGTGCCAGCTCACCACTAAGGACCCCTCAGAACACTGAAGCTTTCTTT.

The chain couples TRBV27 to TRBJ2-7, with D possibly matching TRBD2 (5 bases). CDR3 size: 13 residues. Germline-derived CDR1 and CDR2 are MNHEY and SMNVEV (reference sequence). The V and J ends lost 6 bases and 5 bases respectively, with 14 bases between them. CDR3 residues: CASSKITSDEQYF. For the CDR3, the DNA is TGTGCCAGCAGCAAGATAACTAGTGACGAGCAGTACTTC.

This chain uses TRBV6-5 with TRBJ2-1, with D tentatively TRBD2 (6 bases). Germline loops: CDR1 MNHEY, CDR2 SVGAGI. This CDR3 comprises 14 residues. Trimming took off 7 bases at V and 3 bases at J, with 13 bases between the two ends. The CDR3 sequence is CASKSQGGYNEQFF. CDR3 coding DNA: TGTGCCAGCAAAAGCCAGGGAGGCTACAATGAGCAGTTCTTC.

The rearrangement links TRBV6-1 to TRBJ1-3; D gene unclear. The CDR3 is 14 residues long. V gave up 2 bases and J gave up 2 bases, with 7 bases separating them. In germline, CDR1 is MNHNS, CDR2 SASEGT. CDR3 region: CASSEIGTGNTIYF. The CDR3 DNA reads TGTGCCAGCAGTGAAATAGGGACTGGAAACACCATATATTTT.

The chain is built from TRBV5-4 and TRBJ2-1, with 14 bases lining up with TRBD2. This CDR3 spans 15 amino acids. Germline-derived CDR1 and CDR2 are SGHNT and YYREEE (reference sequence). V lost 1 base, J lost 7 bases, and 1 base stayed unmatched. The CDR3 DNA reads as TGTGCCAGCAGCTTGCGACTAGCGGGGGGGAATGAGCAGTTCTTC. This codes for CASSLRLAGGNEQFF.

CDR3 nucleotide sequence: TGCGCCAGCAGCTTGACCGGGACAGAAGGGACCGGGGAGCTGTTTTTT. As protein: CASSLTGTEGTGELFF. The V call is TRBV5-1, the J call TRBJ2-2; TRBD1 aligns across 7 bases. This CDR3 spans 16 amino acids. Per germline, CDR1 SGHRS and CDR2 YFSETQ. V was clipped by 1 base and J by 5 bases; unmatched bases: 8.

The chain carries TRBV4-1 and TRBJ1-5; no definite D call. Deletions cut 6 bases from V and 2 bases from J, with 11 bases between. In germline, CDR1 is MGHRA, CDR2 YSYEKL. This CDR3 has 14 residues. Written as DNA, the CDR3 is TGCGCCAGCAGTCGGGGTTTGGGCAATCAGCCCCAGCATTTT. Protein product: CASSRGLGNQPQHF.

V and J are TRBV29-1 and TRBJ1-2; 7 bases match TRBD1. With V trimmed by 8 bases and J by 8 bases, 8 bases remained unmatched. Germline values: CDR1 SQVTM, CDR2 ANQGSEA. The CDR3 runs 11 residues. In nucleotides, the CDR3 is TGCAGCCAAGGGGGCGCGGAAGGCTACACCTTC. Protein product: CSQGGAEGYTF.

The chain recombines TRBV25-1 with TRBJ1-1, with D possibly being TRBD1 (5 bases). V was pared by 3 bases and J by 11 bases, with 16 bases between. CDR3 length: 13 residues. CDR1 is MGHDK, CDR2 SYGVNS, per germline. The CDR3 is CASSDIPGLGAFF. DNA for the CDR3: TGTGCCAGCAGTGATATTCCGGGACTGGGTGCTTTCTTT.

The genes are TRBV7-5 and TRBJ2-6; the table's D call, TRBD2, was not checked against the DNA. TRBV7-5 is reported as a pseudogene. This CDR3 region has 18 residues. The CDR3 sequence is CVRSATSGRAFGANVLTF. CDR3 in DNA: TGTGTCAGAAGCGCGACTAGCGGGAGGGCCTTTGGGGCCAACGTCCTGACTTTC.

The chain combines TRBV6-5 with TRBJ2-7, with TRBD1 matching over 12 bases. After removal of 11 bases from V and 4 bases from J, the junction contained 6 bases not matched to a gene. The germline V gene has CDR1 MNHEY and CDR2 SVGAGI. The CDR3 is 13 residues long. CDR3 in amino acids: CAAGTGGIYEQYF. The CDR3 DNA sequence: TGTGCCGCAGGGACAGGGGGCATTTACGAGCAGTACTTC.

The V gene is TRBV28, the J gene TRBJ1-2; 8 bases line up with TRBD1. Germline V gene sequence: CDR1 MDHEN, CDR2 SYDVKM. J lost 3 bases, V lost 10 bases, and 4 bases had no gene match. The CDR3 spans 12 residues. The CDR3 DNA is TGTGCCATCAGGACAGGGTACTATGGCTACACCTTC. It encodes CAIRTGYYGYTF.

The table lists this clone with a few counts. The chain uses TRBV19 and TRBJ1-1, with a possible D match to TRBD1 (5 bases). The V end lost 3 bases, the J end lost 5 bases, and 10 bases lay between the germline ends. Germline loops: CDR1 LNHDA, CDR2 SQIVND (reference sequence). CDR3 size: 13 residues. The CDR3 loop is CASSMQGRTEAFF. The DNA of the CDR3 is TGTGCCAGTAGTATGCAGGGCAGGACTGAAGCTTTCTTT. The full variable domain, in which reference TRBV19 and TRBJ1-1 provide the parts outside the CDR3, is DGGITQSPKYLFRKEGQNVTLSCEQNLNHDAMYWYRQDPGQGLRLIYYSQIVNDFQKGDIAEGYSVSREKKESFPLTVTSAQKNPTAFYLCASSMQGRTEAFFGQGTRLTVV.

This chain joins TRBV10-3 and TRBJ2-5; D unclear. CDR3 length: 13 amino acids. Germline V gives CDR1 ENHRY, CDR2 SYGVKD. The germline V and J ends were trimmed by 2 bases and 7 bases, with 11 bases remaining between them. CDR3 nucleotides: TGTGCCATCAGTGAGGGTCAGATTCCGACCCAGTACTTC. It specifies CAISEGQIPTQYF.

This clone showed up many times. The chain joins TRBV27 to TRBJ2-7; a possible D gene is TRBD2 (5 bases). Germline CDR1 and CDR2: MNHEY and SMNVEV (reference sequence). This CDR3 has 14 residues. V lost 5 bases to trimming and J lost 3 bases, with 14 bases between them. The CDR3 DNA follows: TGTGCCAGCAGTCGATCACGAGGGCACTACGAGCAGTACTTC. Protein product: CASSRSRGHYEQYF.

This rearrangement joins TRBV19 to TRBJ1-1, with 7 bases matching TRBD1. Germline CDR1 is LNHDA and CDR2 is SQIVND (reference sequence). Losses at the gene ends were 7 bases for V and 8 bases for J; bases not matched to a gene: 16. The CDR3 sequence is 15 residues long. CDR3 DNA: TGTGCCAGTATCCCCAGGGGGGGGTCGGGTTCGGAAGCTTTCTTT. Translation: CASIPRGGSGSEAFF.

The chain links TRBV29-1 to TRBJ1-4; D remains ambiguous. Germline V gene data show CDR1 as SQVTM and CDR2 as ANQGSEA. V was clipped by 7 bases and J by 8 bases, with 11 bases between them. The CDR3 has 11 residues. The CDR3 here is CSGRTGEKLFF. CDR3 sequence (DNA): TGCAGCGGCCGGACGGGAGAAAAACTGTTTTTT.

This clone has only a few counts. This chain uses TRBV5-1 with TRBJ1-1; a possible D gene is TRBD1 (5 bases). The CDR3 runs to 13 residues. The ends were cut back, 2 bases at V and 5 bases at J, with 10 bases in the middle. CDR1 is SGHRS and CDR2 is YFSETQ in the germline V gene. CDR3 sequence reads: CASSFTRETEAFF. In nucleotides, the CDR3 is TGCGCCAGCAGCTTCACCAGGGAGACTGAAGCTTTCTTT.

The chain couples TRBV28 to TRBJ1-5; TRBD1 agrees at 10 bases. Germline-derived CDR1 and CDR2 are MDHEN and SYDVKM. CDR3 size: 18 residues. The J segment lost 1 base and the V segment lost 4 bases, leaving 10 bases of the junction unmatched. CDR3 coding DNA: TGTGCCAGCAGTTCGTTCCGGGACAGGGGTCGGAGCAATCAGCCCCAGCATTTT. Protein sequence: CASSSFRDRGRSNQPQHF.